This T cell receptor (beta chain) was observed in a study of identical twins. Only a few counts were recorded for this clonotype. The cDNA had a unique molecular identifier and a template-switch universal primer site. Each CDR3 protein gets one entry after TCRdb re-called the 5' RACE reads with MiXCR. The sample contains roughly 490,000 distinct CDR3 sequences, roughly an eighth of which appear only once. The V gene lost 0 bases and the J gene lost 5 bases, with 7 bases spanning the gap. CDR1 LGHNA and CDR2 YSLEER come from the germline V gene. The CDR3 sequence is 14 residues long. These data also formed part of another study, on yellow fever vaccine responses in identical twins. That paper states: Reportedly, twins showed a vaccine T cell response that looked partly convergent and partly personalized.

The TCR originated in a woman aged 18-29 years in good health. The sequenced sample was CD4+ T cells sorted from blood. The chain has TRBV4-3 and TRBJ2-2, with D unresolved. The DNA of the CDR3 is TGCGCCAGCAGCCAAGAGGCGGATACCGGGGAGCTGTTTTTT. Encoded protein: CASSQEADTGELFF.